This TCR beta chain came from a study of CD8 T cells in ankylosing spondylitis. As concerns this clonotype: Antigen: not known.

Study observations and caveats: CD8+ cells made up the disease-linked clones, which were relatively rare in peripheral blood. Disease-linked clones were reportedly significantly enriched in matched ankylosing spondylitis synovial fluid. Several of the motif variants were reported before in synovial fluid and blood from reactive arthritis. In ankylosing spondylitis blood, a motif of roughly 8 highly homologous TCR beta variants appeared characteristic.

The germline V gene encodes CDR1 SNHLY and CDR2 FYNNEI. CDR3 length equals 14 residues. V lost 6 bases to trimming and J lost 3 bases; unmatched junction nucleotides: 7. Generation of TCR beta libraries employed quantitative 5'-RACE incorporating molecular barcodes. TCRdb called the 5' RACE reads again in MiXCR, with one record for every CDR3 protein. Of roughly 470,000 distinct CDR3 sequences listed, roughly 26% were seen once; the top ten hold about 0.92%. This receptor was identified in a male donor with ankylosing spondylitis. The chain links TRBV2 to TRBJ1-1; 7 nucleotides align to TRBD1. The sequenced sample consisted of blood, either unsorted or a sorted T cell fraction (not recorded which). CDR3 sequence (DNA): TGTGCCAGCAGCGCTATGACAGGGTACACTGAAGCTTTCTTT. Encoded protein: CASSAMTGYTEAFF.